The present T cell receptor (beta chain) was sequenced within a study of graft-versus-host responses after intestinal transplantation. Study as a whole: Multivisceral, liver-intestinal, or isolated intestinal grafts went to recipients. Uniformly, recipients were administered anti-thymocyte globulin induction with subsequent tacrolimus and steroids for approximately three years. Study observations and caveats: Some patients had graft-donor T cell macrochimerism, and their allografts showed high graft-versus-host to host-versus-graft clonal ratios. In recipient marrow, GvH clones were found, and some appeared first in ileum or blood.

The data were produced by immunoSEQ multiplex PCR, yet TCRdb's version contains in-frame clones alone and is incomplete. The sample includes about 97,000 clones, roughly nine tenths of them seen just once. Note on this clone: What it recognizes is unknown.

This receptor was obtained from a human donor who was the organ donor for an intestinal transplant. Material: unstimulated CD4+ T cells sorted from spleen or lymph node cells, obtained before transplant.

CDR3 sequence: CAWSIDRLSQPQHF. The DNA for the CDR3 is TGTGCCTGGAGTATCGACAGATTAAGTCAGCCCCAGCATTTT. The genes are TRBV30 and TRBJ1-5, with a possible D match to TRBD1 (5 bases). Trimming shortened V by 2 bases and J by 6 bases, and 14 bases separated the two germline ends. Germline loops: CDR1 GTSNPN, CDR2 SVGIG (reference sequence). The CDR3 is made up of 14 amino acids.